This is a list of T cell receptor beta chains from one sample in a study of cytomegalovirus exposure and HLA in healthy donors. Using immunoSEQ multiplex PCR, the repertoire was profiled, and TCRdb retains in-frame clones only, with some absent. The table records under 200,000 clones, over 70% of them present only once. The sequenced sample was PBMCs. The receptors here all came from a woman in her fifties or sixties in good health and CMV-seronegative. The CDR3 runs from the conserved cysteine through the conserved F or W. D genes are given only for firm matches. Clone size is shown for a subset of rows, as once, few, many or a class of expanded clone.

V gene: TRBV5-1; J gene: TRBJ2-1; clone size: .; D gene: .; CDR3 DNA: TGCGCCAGCAGCTTAACGACACAATCCTACAATGAGCAGTTCTTC; CDR3 protein: CASSLTTQSYNEQFF
V gene: TRBV28; J gene: TRBJ2-7; clone size: .; D gene: TRBD2; CDR3 DNA: TGTGCCAGCAGTCTTCCGTGGACTAGCAGATCTGCGCAGTACTTC; CDR3 protein: CASSLPWTSRSAQYF
V gene: TRBV6-1; J gene: TRBJ2-1; clone size: .; D gene: .; CDR3 DNA: TGTGCCAGCAGTGAACCCCGTAGCGGACGATTCTACAATGAGCAGTTCTTC; CDR3 protein: CASSEPRSGRFYNEQFF
V gene: TRBV5-6; J gene: TRBJ1-2; clone size: .; D gene: .; CDR3 DNA: TGTGCCAGCAGCCTTAGTGGTCGGCGGGGCTACACCTTC; CDR3 protein: CASSLSGRRGYTF
V gene: TRBV9; J gene: TRBJ2-7; clone size: few; D gene: TRBD2; CDR3 DNA: TGTGCCAGCAGCGCAGGGGCACTAGCGGGAGCCGAGCAGTACTTC; CDR3 protein: CASSAGALAGAEQYF
V gene: TRBV15; J gene: TRBJ2-5; clone size: .; D gene: TRBD1; CDR3 DNA: TGTGCCACCAGCAGCGACCAGGGGGCTGGCGAGACCCAGTACTTC; CDR3 protein: CATSSDQGAGETQYF
V gene: TRBV27; J gene: TRBJ2-2; clone size: .; D gene: TRBD2; CDR3 DNA: TGTGCCGTCGGGGGGGGAAACACCGGGGAGCTGTTTTTT; CDR3 protein: CAVGGGNTGELFF
V gene: TRBV28; J gene: TRBJ2-3; clone size: .; D gene: TRBD2; CDR3 DNA: TGTGCCAGCAGTTTTGGGGGGGACACAGATACGCAGTATTTT; CDR3 protein: CASSFGGDTDTQYF
V gene: TRBV7-9; J gene: TRBJ1-1; clone size: .; D gene: .; CDR3 DNA: TGTGCCAGCAGCTCCCGGGACACTGAAGCTTTCTTT; CDR3 protein: CASSSRDTEAFF
V gene: TRBV18; J gene: TRBJ1-1; clone size: .; D gene: .; CDR3 DNA: TGTGCCAGCTCACCAGGGCTGACTGAAGCTTTCTTT; CDR3 protein: CASSPGLTEAFF
V gene: TRBV10-1; J gene: TRBJ1-2; clone size: few; D gene: .; CDR3 DNA: TGCGCCAGCAGTGAGTCGGCTGACTATGGCTACACCTTC; CDR3 protein: CASSESADYGYTF
V gene: TRBV6-1; J gene: TRBJ2-7; clone size: .; D gene: TRBD2; CDR3 DNA: TGTGCCAGCAGTGAACAGACTAGCAGCTACGAGCAGTACTTC; CDR3 protein: CASSEQTSSYEQYF
V gene: TRBV29-1; J gene: TRBJ2-1; clone size: .; D gene: .; CDR3 DNA: TGCAGCGTTGAAGAGGTCGGTCTGAATGAGCAGTTCTTC; CDR3 protein: CSVEEVGLNEQFF
V gene: TRBV18; J gene: TRBJ2-1; clone size: .; D gene: TRBD2; CDR3 DNA: TGTGCCAGCTCACCGAATTTGGGACTAGCGGGAGTAGGCAATGAGCAGTTCTTC; CDR3 protein: CASSPNLGLAGVGNEQFF
V gene: TRBV9; J gene: TRBJ1-4; clone size: .; D gene: .; CDR3 DNA: TGTGCCAGCAGCGTGGTGGGCGAGGGAAAACCGTTTTTT; CDR3 protein: CASSVVGEGKPFF
V gene: TRBV7-2; J gene: TRBJ1-6; clone size: .; D gene: .; CDR3 DNA: TGTGCCAGCACCCCCCGGGGGGCCTGGGATTCACCCCTCCACTTT; CDR3 protein: CASTPRGAWDSPLHF
V gene: TRBV19; J gene: TRBJ1-5; clone size: .; D gene: .; CDR3 DNA: TGTGCCAGTAGTACAACTGGGGGCGGGCAGCCCCAGCATTTT; CDR3 protein: CASSTTGGGQPQHF
V gene: TRBV9; J gene: TRBJ2-2; clone size: few; D gene: TRBD1; CDR3 DNA: TGTGCCAGCAGCACCCGTGGTAGGGGGCCCGCGAGCACCGGGGAGCTGTTTTTT; CDR3 protein: CASSTRGRGPASTGELFF
V gene: TRBV5-4; J gene: TRBJ2-2; clone size: few; D gene: TRBD2; CDR3 DNA: TGTGCCAGCAGTATCGGGACTAGCGGAAATTGGGGGGAGCTGTTTTTT; CDR3 protein: CASSIGTSGNWGELFF
V gene: TRBV7-9; J gene: TRBJ2-1; clone size: .; D gene: .; CDR3 DNA: TGTGCCAGCAGCTTAGGGGGCCGGGTCGATGAGCAGTTCTTC; CDR3 protein: CASSLGGRVDEQFF
V gene: TRBV5-6; J gene: TRBJ1-1; clone size: .; D gene: .; CDR3 DNA: TGTGCCAGCAGCTTGGTTCCCGAGGGGGATGAAGCTTTCTTT; CDR3 protein: CASSLVPEGDEAFF
V gene: TRBV7-3; J gene: TRBJ1-2; clone size: .; D gene: TRBD1; CDR3 DNA: TGTGCCAGCAGCTCCACAGGGGGCAGGGGCTACACCTTC; CDR3 protein: CASSSTGGRGYTF
V gene: TRBV2; J gene: TRBJ2-3; clone size: .; D gene: TRBD1; CDR3 DNA: TGTGCCAGCAGGCCGGGACAGGGGATCCCAGATACGCAGTATTTT; CDR3 protein: CASRPGQGIPDTQYF
V gene: TRBV27; J gene: TRBJ1-5; clone size: .; D gene: .; CDR3 DNA: TGTGCCAGCAGTTACAGGGAATATAGCAATCAGCCCCAGCATTTT; CDR3 protein: CASSYREYSNQPQHF
V gene: TRBV10-2; J gene: TRBJ2-7; clone size: .; D gene: .; CDR3 DNA: TGCGCCAGCAGTGAGGTCGGGGGAGCGGAGCAGTACTTC; CDR3 protein: CASSEVGGAEQYF
V gene: TRBV19; J gene: TRBJ1-5; clone size: .; D gene: .; CDR3 DNA: TGTGCCAGTAGTACAGATACAGGGTCGGGTCAGCCCCAGCATTTT; CDR3 protein: CASSTDTGSGQPQHF
V gene: TRBV12-5; J gene: TRBJ2-7; clone size: few; D gene: TRBD2; CDR3 DNA: TGTGCTAGTGGTCCCGTGGGGGTAGCGGGAGGTCGGAGGTCCTTC; CDR3 protein: CASGPVGVAGGRRSF
V gene: TRBV18; J gene: TRBJ2-5; clone size: .; D gene: .; CDR3 DNA: TGTGCCAGCTCACCACGAGAGGGTGACCAGTACTTC; CDR3 protein: CASSPREGDQYF
V gene: TRBV2; J gene: TRBJ1-5; clone size: .; D gene: .; CDR3 DNA: TGTGCCAGCAGTGACACAGCTTATAGCAATCAGCCCCAGCATTTT; CDR3 protein: CASSDTAYSNQPQHF
V gene: TRBV5-4; J gene: TRBJ1-2; clone size: .; D gene: .; CDR3 DNA: TGTGCCAGCAGCTTGGATAGGACAGCCTATGGCTACACCTTC; CDR3 protein: CASSLDRTAYGYTF
V gene: TRBV6-6; J gene: TRBJ1-5; clone size: .; D gene: .; CDR3 DNA: TGTGCCAGCGCTATCGCCGGGGTCCCCGATCAGCCCCAGCATTTT; CDR3 protein: CASAIAGVPDQPQHF
V gene: TRBV11-1; J gene: TRBJ2-7; clone size: .; D gene: TRBD1; CDR3 DNA: TGTGCCAGCAGCCCCATCCGCACAGGGGCCTACGAGCAGTACTTC; CDR3 protein: CASSPIRTGAYEQYF
V gene: TRBV29-1; J gene: TRBJ2-5; clone size: .; D gene: TRBD2; CDR3 DNA: TGCAGCGTGACTAGCGGGGGTCAAGAGACCCAGTACTTC; CDR3 protein: CSVTSGGQETQYF
V gene: TRBV2; J gene: TRBJ2-7; clone size: once; D gene: .; CDR3 DNA: TGTGCCAGCAGTGACCGAGCTCGGGACGAGCAGTACTTC; CDR3 protein: CASSDRARDEQYF
V gene: TRBV27; J gene: TRBJ2-5; clone size: once; D gene: TRBD1; CDR3 DNA: TGTGCCAGCAGTTTAGGGGCAGGGGGCAGCGGCGAGACCCAGTACTTC; CDR3 protein: CASSLGAGGSGETQYF
V gene: TRBV9; J gene: TRBJ2-7; clone size: .; D gene: .; CDR3 DNA: TGTGCCAGCAGCGTAGGAGGGTCGGGTAGCTCCTACGAGCAGTACTTC; CDR3 protein: CASSVGGSGSSYEQYF
V gene: TRBV2; J gene: TRBJ2-1; clone size: .; D gene: TRBD1; CDR3 DNA: TGTGCCAGCATTAGGGACAGCAGATTGAATGAGCAGTTCTTC; CDR3 protein: CASIRDSRLNEQFF
V gene: TRBV7-6; J gene: TRBJ2-3; clone size: .; D gene: TRBD2; CDR3 DNA: TGTGCCAGCAGCTCCTTTGCGGGGGGCGTTGGAGATACGCAGTATTTT; CDR3 protein: CASSSFAGGVGDTQYF
V gene: TRBV11-2; J gene: TRBJ2-5; clone size: .; D gene: .; CDR3 DNA: TGTGCCAGCGAGAGAATTTACGCGAACCAAGAGACCCAGTACTTC; CDR3 protein: CASERIYANQETQYF
V gene: TRBV6-5; J gene: TRBJ1-3; clone size: .; D gene: .; CDR3 DNA: TGTGCCAGCAGCTTCGGGGGCTCTGGAAACACCATATATTTT; CDR3 protein: CASSFGGSGNTIYF
V gene: TRBV28; J gene: TRBJ1-1; clone size: .; D gene: .; CDR3 DNA: TGTGCCAGCAACCCGGGGAGGGCTGGGGGAGCTTTCTTT; CDR3 protein: CASNPGRAGGAFF
V gene: TRBV5-1; J gene: TRBJ1-1; clone size: few; D gene: .; CDR3 DNA: TGCGCCAGCAGCTTGGGGGCAGGATTCAACACTGAAGCTTTCTTT; CDR3 protein: CASSLGAGFNTEAFF
V gene: TRBV5-1; J gene: TRBJ2-7; clone size: .; D gene: TRBD1; CDR3 DNA: TGCGCCAGCAGCCAGGATCAGGGGGTCCCGACGGACGAGCAGTACTTC; CDR3 protein: CASSQDQGVPTDEQYF
V gene: TRBV10-3; J gene: TRBJ2-5; clone size: .; D gene: TRBD2; CDR3 DNA: TGTGCCATCAGCCCCATACTAGCGGGGGAAGAGACCCAGTACTTC; CDR3 protein: CAISPILAGEETQYF
V gene: TRBV4-1; J gene: TRBJ2-7; clone size: .; D gene: .; CDR3 DNA: TGCGCCAGCAGCCCATACAGGGCTGGCGCTCTATCCTACGAGCAGTACTTC; CDR3 protein: CASSPYRAGALSYEQYF